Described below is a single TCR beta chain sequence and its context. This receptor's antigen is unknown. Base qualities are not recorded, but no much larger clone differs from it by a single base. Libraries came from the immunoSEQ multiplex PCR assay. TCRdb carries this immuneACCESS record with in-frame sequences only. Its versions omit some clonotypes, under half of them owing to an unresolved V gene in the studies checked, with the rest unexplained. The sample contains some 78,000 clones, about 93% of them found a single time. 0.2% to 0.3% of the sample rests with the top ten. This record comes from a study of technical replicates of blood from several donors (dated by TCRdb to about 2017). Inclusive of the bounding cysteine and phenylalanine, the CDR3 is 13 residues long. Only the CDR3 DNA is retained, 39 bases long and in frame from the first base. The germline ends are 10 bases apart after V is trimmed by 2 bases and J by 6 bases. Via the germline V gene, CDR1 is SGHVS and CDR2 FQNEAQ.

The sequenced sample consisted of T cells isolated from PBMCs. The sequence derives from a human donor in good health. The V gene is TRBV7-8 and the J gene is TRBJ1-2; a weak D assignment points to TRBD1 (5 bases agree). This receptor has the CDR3 CASSLSRRDGYTF. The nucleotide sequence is TGTGCCAGCAGCTTATCTCGCAGGGATGGCTACACCTTC.